This paragraph reports one TCR beta chain. Antigen specificity is unknown. Other DNA sequences from this sample encode an identical CDR3 as well. Profiled with immunoSEQ multiplex PCR; TCRdb holds only in-frame clones, not every one. The sample records approximately 300,000 clones, around 92% being singletons. The data originate from a study of T cell responses to AZD1222 COVID-19 vaccine. Whole-study results and caveats: Donors were chiefly white British, with a greater number of females, and clonal diversity was perhaps underestimated. At baseline, just a handful of AZD1222 recipients tested seropositive.

This material consisted of peripheral blood, taken 28 days after the second AZD1222 dose. This clonotype was sampled from an adult who received the AZD1222 COVID-19 vaccine.

The CDR3 protein is CASSLPTGRNTEAFF. DNA for the CDR3: TGTGCCAGCAGTTTACCAACAGGGAGGAACACTGAAGCTTTCTTT. V and J are TRBV28 and TRBJ1-1; weak D call: TRBD1 (6 bases). The ends were cut back, 2 bases at V and 1 base at J, with 11 bases in the middle. The CDR3 runs 15 residues. Germline V gene data show CDR1 as MDHEN and CDR2 as SYDVKM.